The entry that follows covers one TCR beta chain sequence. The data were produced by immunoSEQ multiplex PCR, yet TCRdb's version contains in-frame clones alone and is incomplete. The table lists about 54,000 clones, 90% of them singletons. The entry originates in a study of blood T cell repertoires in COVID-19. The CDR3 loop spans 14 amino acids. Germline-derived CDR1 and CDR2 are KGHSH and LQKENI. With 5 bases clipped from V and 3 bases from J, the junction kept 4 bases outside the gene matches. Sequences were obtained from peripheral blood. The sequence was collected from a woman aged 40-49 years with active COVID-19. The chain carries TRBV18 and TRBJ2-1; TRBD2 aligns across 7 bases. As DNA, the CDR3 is TGTGCCAGCTCAGAGGGACTATACTACAATGAGCAGTTCTTC. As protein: CASSEGLYYNEQFF.